Described below is a single T cell receptor beta chain sequence and its context. Its matching antigen is unknown. Unmatched junction bases numbered 1, after V lost 6 bases and J lost 2 bases. The CDR3 is 12 amino acids. Germline V gene sequence: CDR1 SNHLY, CDR2 FYNNEI. Primers included in the PCR were 60 Vbeta and 13 Jbeta primers. Produced via immunoSEQ multiplex PCR; TCRdb's table is partial and in-frame only. Of 250,000 to 350,000 clones listed, around 90% are singletons. This sample was taken from a study of cytomegalovirus exposure and HLA in healthy donors. Study-wide points: The authors enumerated 150 to 200 TCR beta chains as linked to cytomegalovirus.

Sequencing input: PBMCs. The TCR sequence derives from a woman under 30 in good health and CMV-seronegative. The gene calls are TRBV2 and TRBJ2-7, with 7 nucleotides matching TRBD1. The chain's CDR3 is CASSQGAYEQYF. CDR3 bases: TGTGCCAGCAGCCAGGGGGCCTACGAGCAGTACTTC.